What follows are 10 T cell receptor beta chains derived from one specimen sequenced in a study of T cells after somatic rescue of genetic block. Sequencing used immunoSEQ multiplex PCR; TCRdb keeps in-frame clones, though not all of them. The sample yields 9,500 to 15,000 clones, roughly 73% seen once. Specimen: peripheral blood mononuclear cells (PBMCs). The receptors here all came from a boy younger than 18.

This chain joins TRBV18 and TRBJ1-1; TRBD1 is a possible D gene (5 bases). This CDR3 is built from 16 residues. Germline V gives CDR1 KGHSH, CDR2 LQKENI. V lost 3 bases and J lost 6, with 20 bases in between. The CDR3 region is CASSPPGGSEVAEAFF. The CDR3 DNA reads as TGTGCCAGCTCACCGCCCGGGGGATCTGAGGTGGCTGAAGCTTTCTTT.

This chain links TRBV11-2 with TRBJ2-5; TRBD2 aligns across 8 bases. This CDR3 spans 17 amino acids. Germline V gives CDR1 SGHAT, CDR2 FQNNGV. After removal of 4 bases from V and 3 bases from J, the junction contained 13 bases not matched to a gene. CDR3 sequence: CASSSLPSTSGEETQYF. DNA of the CDR3: TGTGCCAGCAGCTCCCTCCCGTCCACTAGCGGAGAAGAGACCCAGTACTTC.

About this clone: Compared with germline, one end of the junction differs, possibly owing to a read error. The chain uses TRBV10-3 and TRBJ2-5; 12 positions match TRBD2. CDR3 length: 16 amino acids. Germline loops: CDR1 ENHRY, CDR2 SYGVKD. This CDR3 is CVISDRTSGAQETQYF. The CDR3 DNA follows: TGTGTCATCAGTGATAGGACTAGCGGGGCCCAAGAGACCCAGTACTTC.

The chain links TRBV6-1 to TRBJ2-3, with TRBD1 matching over 9 bases. This CDR3 spans 12 amino acids. CDR1 is MNHNS and CDR2 is SASEGT in the germline V gene. J lost 9 bases, V lost 5 bases, and 3 bases had no gene match. The CDR3 region is CASSWDRVTQYF. The CDR3 nucleotides are TGTGCCAGCAGTTGGGACAGGGTCACGCAGTATTTT.

In this sample, this clone turned up a few times. CDR3 in amino acids: CASSSGAYEQYF. The CDR3 DNA sequence: TGTGCCAGCAGCTCAGGGGCCTACGAGCAGTACTTC. The chain uses TRBV5-5 and TRBJ2-7; D might be TRBD1 (6 bases). Per germline, CDR1 SGHKS and CDR2 YYEKEE (reference sequence). The CDR3 runs to 12 residues. Trimming took off 3 bases at V and 2 bases at J, with 6 bases between the two ends.

This chain connects TRBV2 to TRBJ1-3; no clear D. The length of the CDR3 is 17 residues. V lost 0 bases to trimming and J lost 2 bases, with 14 bases between them. The germline V gene encodes CDR1 SNHLY and CDR2 FYNNEI. The CDR3 loop reads CASSEAPLVVPGNTIYF. The DNA for the CDR3 is TGTGCCAGCAGTGAAGCGCCCTTAGTAGTCCCTGGAAACACCATATATTTT.

The genes are TRBV30 and TRBJ2-1; 7 bases fit TRBD2. The CDR3 spans 16 residues. V trimming: 0 bases; J trimming: 3 bases; junction bases outside the gene matches: 8. Germline-derived CDR1 and CDR2 are GTSNPN and SVGIG (reference sequence). Here the CDR3 DNA reads TGTGCCTGGAGTGTAGGGCTAGCGGCCCTCTACAATGAGCAGTTCTTC. It is translated as CAWSVGLAALYNEQFF.

The rearrangement joins TRBV5-4 to TRBJ2-5; D unresolved. CDR1 is SGHNT, CDR2 YYREEE, per germline (reference sequence). The CDR3 runs 14 residues. V was trimmed by 0 bases and J by 5 bases, leaving 11 bases between them. The CDR3 region is CASSLGQLTETQYF. Here the CDR3 DNA reads TGTGCCAGCAGCTTGGGTCAGCTAACGGAGACCCAGTACTTC.

This chain connects TRBV6-1 to TRBJ1-1, with D tentatively TRBD1 (6 bases). CDR1 is MNHNS, CDR2 SASEGT, per germline. V was trimmed by 3 bases and J by 5 bases, leaving 16 bases between them. The CDR3 consists of 15 residues. CDR3 sequence reads: CASSERGYRETEAFF. The CDR3 DNA is TGTGCCAGCAGTGAGAGGGGATACAGGGAGACTGAAGCTTTCTTT.

Here the CDR3 DNA reads TGTGCCAGCAGTGAAAGAGTTCCAGATACGCAGTATTTT. Translating gives CASSERVPDTQYF. The rearrangement uses TRBV25-1 and TRBJ2-3; unclear D gene. The germline gives CDR1 MGHDK, CDR2 SYGVNS. Trimming left V 2 bases short and J 4 bases short, with 7 bases between. The CDR3 is made up of 13 amino acids.